This TCR beta chain was obtained from a study of regulatory T cells in long-lasting Graves disease. The V and J ends lost 6 bases and 7 bases respectively, with 13 bases between them. Germline V lookup: CDR1 MDHEN, CDR2 SYDVKM. This CDR3 spans 14 amino acids. This clonotype was counted a few times. The target antigen is unknown. The TCR beta library used iRepertoire HTBI primers with Arm-PCR amplification of CDR3. TCRdb redid the calling of the multiplex PCR reads with MiXCR, one entry per CDR3 protein. The table has about 420,000 distinct CDR3 sequences, roughly 15% seen once. Study-wide points: Persistent disease samples used TRBV28, TRBJ1-2 and TRBJ2-5 preferentially.

Time point given: newly diagnosed GD, antithyroid drugs for less than 3 months. From PBMCs, RNA was extracted and then used to make the TCR library. Separately, the same data were catalogued under a study of T cells in Graves' hyperthyroidism and ophthalmopathy. That source notes: Patients aged 18 to 65 had newly diagnosed hyperthyroidism of under 2 months' duration. Most thyroid clonotypes that were expanded above 0.001 also turned up in blood.

The receptor comes from a woman under 30 with Graves disease. The genes are TRBV28 and TRBJ1-6, with D unresolved. Sample: peripheral blood mononuclear cells (PBMCs), taken at new diagnosis, from a patient treated with antithyroid drugs. CDR3 loop: CASRPEGWNSPLHF. The CDR3 nucleotides are TGTGCCAGCAGACCGGAGGGATGGAATTCACCCCTCCACTTT.